This is a list of T cell receptor beta chains from one sample in a study of blood T cell repertoires in COVID-19. Produced via immunoSEQ multiplex PCR; TCRdb's table is partial and in-frame only. The repertoire holds around 260,000 clones, with roughly 80% as singletons. Sequencing input: peripheral blood. Receptors originate from a man aged 55 to 69 with acute or convalescent COVID-19. CDR3s include the opening cysteine and the closing phenylalanine or tryptophan. The D gene is left open where the match is weak. Rows give clone size only sometimes, using once, few, many, or a class for an expanded clone.

j_call	clone_size	d_call	v_call	cdr3_aa	cdr3_nt
TRBJ2-2	NA	NA	TRBV19	CASSQRAGELFF	TGTGCCAGTAGTCAACGGGCCGGGGAGCTGTTTTTT
TRBJ2-7	NA	NA	TRBV4-3	CASSQGVTYDEQYF	TGCGCCAGCAGCCAAGGCGTCACGTACGACGAGCAGTACTTC
TRBJ2-7	NA	NA	TRBV7-2	CASAPKKDSSYEQYF	TGTGCCAGCGCCCCTAAGAAAGACTCTTCCTACGAGCAGTACTTC
TRBJ2-2	NA	NA	TRBV7-2	CASSFRAGELFF	TGTGCCAGCAGCTTCCGGGCCGGGGAGCTGTTTTTT
TRBJ2-3	NA	NA	TRBV7-9	CASSLNTGITDTQYF	TGTGCCAGCAGCTTAAATACAGGAATCACAGATACGCAGTATTTT
TRBJ2-7	NA	NA	TRBV28	CASSSQVCEQYF	TGTGCCAGCAGTTCTCAGGTGTGCGAGCAGTACTTC
TRBJ2-5	NA	TRBD1	TRBV6-5	CASSYPAGTGETQYF	TGTGCCAGCAGTTACCCGGCCGGGACAGGGGAGACCCAGTACTTC
TRBJ1-5	NA	NA	TRBV7-9	CASSLSSGGLSNQPQHF	TGTGCCAGCAGCTTATCGTCGGGCGGACTAAGCAATCAGCCCCAGCATTTT
TRBJ1-5	NA	NA	TRBV28	CASSPPQGDSNQPQHF	TGTGCCAGCAGTCCCCCACAGGGAGATAGCAATCAGCCCCAGCATTTT
TRBJ1-2	NA	NA	TRBV6-5	CASSYGRGGGYGYTF	TGTGCCAGCAGTTACGGACGGGGCGGGGGCTATGGCTACACCTTC
TRBJ2-7	once	TRBD2	TRBV5-4	CASSPIAGTPTYEQYF	TGTGCCAGCAGTCCAATAGCGGGGACTCCGACCTACGAGCAGTACTTC
TRBJ1-2	NA	NA	TRBV6-5	CASSYEANYGYTF	TGTGCCAGCAGTTACGAAGCAAACTATGGCTACACCTTC
TRBJ2-7	NA	NA	TRBV3-1/TRBV3-2	CASSQVGKGLSYEQYF	TGTGCCAGCAGCCAAGTCGGGAAGGGCCTCTCCTACGAGCAGTACTTC
TRBJ1-2	NA	TRBD1	TRBV30	CAFNPTGMAYGYTF	TGTGCCTTCAACCCGACAGGGATGGCGTATGGCTACACCTTC
TRBJ2-4	NA	TRBD1	TRBV7-3	CASSSQDRKTNIQYF	TGTGCCAGCAGCTCCCAGGACAGGAAGACCAACATTCAGTACTTC
TRBJ2-2	few	TRBD1	TRBV2	CASSRTGVDTGELFF	TGTGCCAGCAGTAGGACAGGGGTCGACACCGGGGAGCTGTTTTTT
TRBJ2-7	NA	TRBD2	TRBV6-5	CASSSSGGVYEQYF	TGTGCCAGCAGTTCTAGCGGGGGTGTTTACGAGCAGTACTTC
TRBJ2-7	NA	NA	TRBV13	CASSFLGSSYEQYF	TGTGCCAGCAGCTTTCTGGGGAGCTCCTACGAGCAGTACTTC
TRBJ1-4	NA	TRBD1	TRBV19	CASSAMGTGDEKLFF	TGTGCCAGTAGTGCCATGGGGACAGGGGATGAAAAACTGTTTTTT
TRBJ2-3	NA	TRBD2	TRBV18	CASSPLGGPTTWDTQYF	TGTGCCAGCTCACCACTGGGAGGGCCTACCACCTGGGATACGCAGTATTTT
TRBJ2-7	NA	NA	TRBV19	CASTSGAVPYEQYF	TGTGCCAGTACCTCAGGGGCGGTCCCCTACGAGCAGTACTTC
TRBJ2-7	NA	NA	TRBV6-1	CASSEPGRSYEQYF	TGTGCCAGCAGTGAGCCCGGTCGCTCCTACGAGCAGTACTTC
TRBJ2-7	NA	NA	TRBV5-1	CASSLDTGSAEQYF	TGCGCCAGCAGCTTGGATACTGGGAGCGCCGAGCAGTACTTC
TRBJ1-5	NA	NA	TRBV6-5	CASRQDNYVNQPQHF	TGTGCCAGCAGACAGGACAACTACGTCAATCAGCCCCAGCATTTT
TRBJ2-5	NA	NA	TRBV5-1	CASRRDSAETQYF	TGCGCCAGCCGACGGGACTCAGCGGAGACCCAGTACTTC
TRBJ2-1	few	TRBD2	TRBV5-4	CASSLGTSGRGRYEQFF	TGTGCCAGCAGCTTGGGGACTAGCGGGAGGGGCCGGTATGAGCAGTTCTTC
TRBJ1-1	once	NA	TRBV7-3	CASSSSSNTEAFF	TGTGCCAGCAGCTCTAGCTCAAACACTGAAGCTTTCTTT
TRBJ2-1	NA	TRBD1	TRBV6-5	CASIATGGSYNEQFF	TGTGCCAGCATCGCGACAGGGGGCTCCTACAATGAGCAGTTCTTC
TRBJ2-1	NA	TRBD2	TRBV5-1	CASSSTSGVVYNEQFF	TGCGCCAGCAGCTCGACTAGCGGGGTAGTATACAATGAGCAGTTCTTC
TRBJ1-2	NA	NA	TRBV7-8	CASSLAPGASYGYTF	TGTGCCAGCAGCTTAGCCCCAGGGGCCTCCTATGGCTACACCTTC
TRBJ1-2	NA	NA	TRBV20-1	CSQRSNYGYTF	TGCAGCCAGCGTAGTAACTATGGCTACACCTTC
TRBJ1-1	NA	NA	TRBV7-3	CASSPGANTEAFF	TGTGCCAGCAGCCCCGGAGCTAACACTGAAGCTTTCTTT
TRBJ1-3	NA	NA	TRBV30	CAWSLRSGNTIYF	TGTGCCTGGAGTCTCAGATCTGGAAACACCATATATTTT
TRBJ2-5	NA	TRBD2	TRBV10-2	CASSAISGGQETQYF	TGCGCCAGCAGTGCTATTAGCGGGGGACAAGAGACCCAGTACTTC
TRBJ2-7	NA	NA	TRBV21-1	CASSPEDVGGPLPLLGEQYF	TGTGCCAGCAGCCCCGAGGACGTAGGGGGCCCACTTCCCCTACTAGGAGAGCAGTACTTC
TRBJ1-2	NA	NA	TRBV5-6	CASSLGVPGYTF	TGTGCCAGCAGCTTAGGGGTTCCTGGCTACACCTTC
TRBJ2-2	NA	NA	TRBV19	CASMLGRNTGELFF	TGTGCCAGTATGCTGGGGAGGAACACCGGGGAGCTGTTTTTT
TRBJ2-3	NA	TRBD2	TRBV18	CASSPVLTGTSGRSPDTQYF	TGTGCCAGCTCACCGGTTTTAACTGGGACTAGCGGGAGGTCCCCAGATACGCAGTATTTT
TRBJ2-1	NA	TRBD2	TRBV3-1/TRBV3-2	CASSQVLAGGDNEQFF	TGTGCCAGCAGCCAAGTGCTAGCGGGGGGGGACAATGAGCAGTTCTTC
TRBJ2-5	NA	NA	TRBV5-1	CASSLGGIRAETQYF	TGCGCCAGCAGCTTGGGAGGGATTCGAGCGGAGACCCAGTACTTC
TRBJ1-4	NA	TRBD1	TRBV5-1	CASTTGQLNEKLFF	TGCGCCAGCACCACGGGACAGTTAAATGAAAAACTGTTTTTT